Listed below are T cell receptor beta chains from one sample, sequenced in a study of beta chain features in type 1 diabetes. The repertoire was sequenced with immunoSEQ multiplex PCR; TCRdb's copy has only in-frame clones and lacks some. This sample has 600,000 to 700,000 clones; around 11% occur once, and the top ten carry more than 0.095%. Sequenced input: naive CD4+ T cells from blood. These receptor sequences come from a man aged 30-40 years with type 1 diabetes. CDR3s include the opening cysteine and the closing phenylalanine or tryptophan. A D gene is named only where the DNA matches it firmly. Rows give clone size only sometimes, using once, few, many, or a class for an expanded clone.

V	J	D	size	DNA	CDR3
TRBV7-8	TRBJ1-3	.	few	TGTGCCAGCAGCCAACCGGGAAACACCATATATTTT	CASSQPGNTIYF
TRBV28	TRBJ2-7	.	few	TGTGCCAGCAGTTTGATCCCGTACGAGCAGTACTTC	CASSLIPYEQYF
TRBV5-6	TRBJ1-5	.	few	TGTGCCAGCAGCTTGGGGGGCGCGGGCAATGAGCCCCAGCATTTT	CASSLGGAGNEPQHF
TRBV2	TRBJ2-7	TRBD1	.	TGTGCCAGCAGATCACAGGGGATGGCCTACGAGCAGTACTTC	CASRSQGMAYEQYF
TRBV7-9	TRBJ2-3	.	few	TGCAGTATTGGGAGACAGCTTGCGGGTACGCAGTATTTT	CSIGRQLAGTQYF
TRBV5-1	TRBJ2-6	.	few	TGCGCCAGCAGCTTGAACTTCGGGGAGACTAGCTCTGGGGCCAACGTCCTGACTTTC	CASSLNFGETSSGANVLTF
TRBV28	TRBJ2-7	TRBD2	few	TGTGCCGCGCAGGCGGGGGGCGCGTCCTACGAGCAGTACTTC	CAAQAGGASYEQYF
TRBV11-2	TRBJ2-1	.	.	TGTGCCAGCAGCTTAGGTCTGGTGTTTGAGGATGAGCAGTTCTTC	CASSLGLVFEDEQFF
TRBV11-2	TRBJ2-5	.	few	TGTGCCAGCAGCTTAGTAGGGCGCACAGAGACCCAGTACTTC	CASSLVGRTETQYF
TRBV19	TRBJ2-4	TRBD1	few	TGTGCCAGTAGTATGGGCAGGGGGTATGACATTCAGTACTTC	CASSMGRGYDIQYF
TRBV25-1	TRBJ2-2	.	few	TGTGCCAGCAGTGAAACGTGGGGGCTGAACACCGGGGAGCTGTTTTTT	CASSETWGLNTGELFF
TRBV7-2	TRBJ1-1	TRBD1	few	TGTGCCAGCAGCCCACGGACAGGGTCGCGCACTGAAGCTTTCTTT	CASSPRTGSRTEAFF
TRBV9	TRBJ2-3	.	.	TGTGCCAGCAGCGTAGTGACAGTCGGCACAGATACGCAGTATTTT	CASSVVTVGTDTQYF
TRBV7-8	TRBJ1-5	TRBD1	few	TGTGCCAGCAGCTTAGCGCTGGGACAGCCATTGGGCAATCAGCCCCAGCATTTT	CASSLALGQPLGNQPQHF
TRBV5-1	TRBJ2-5	.	few	TGCGCCAGCAGCTTGGGAGGTGGGCAGCAAGAGACCCAGTACTTC	CASSLGGGQQETQYF
TRBV6-5	TRBJ2-7	.	few	TGTGCCAGCAGTCATCAGGGGACCGTAGCCTACGAGCAGTACTTC	CASSHQGTVAYEQYF
TRBV7-9	TRBJ2-3	TRBD1	few	TGTGCCAGCAGCCTAACCGGGACAGGGGCAGATACGCAGTATTTT	CASSLTGTGADTQYF
TRBV11-2	TRBJ2-7	TRBD1	few	TGTGCCAGCAGCTTCGGGACAGGAGTCTACGAGCAGTACTTC	CASSFGTGVYEQYF
TRBV28	TRBJ2-7	.	.	TGTGCCAGCAGTTTACAGGGTCCCTACGAGCAGTACTTC	CASSLQGPYEQYF
TRBV4-1	TRBJ2-1	.	few	TGCGCCAGCAGCCAAGAGAATGAGCAGTTCTTC	CASSQENEQFF
TRBV4-3	TRBJ1-2	TRBD1	.	TGCGCCAGCAGCCAAGGGGCTTGGGACAGGGGTAAGGATGGCTACACCTTC	CASSQGAWDRGKDGYTF
TRBV10-3	TRBJ2-5	.	few	TGTGCCATCAGCACTCGGGAGACCCAGTACTTC	CAISTRETQYF
TRBV19	TRBJ2-5	.	few	TGTGCCAGTAGTTATCCGGGAGACGAGACCCAGTACTTC	CASSYPGDETQYF